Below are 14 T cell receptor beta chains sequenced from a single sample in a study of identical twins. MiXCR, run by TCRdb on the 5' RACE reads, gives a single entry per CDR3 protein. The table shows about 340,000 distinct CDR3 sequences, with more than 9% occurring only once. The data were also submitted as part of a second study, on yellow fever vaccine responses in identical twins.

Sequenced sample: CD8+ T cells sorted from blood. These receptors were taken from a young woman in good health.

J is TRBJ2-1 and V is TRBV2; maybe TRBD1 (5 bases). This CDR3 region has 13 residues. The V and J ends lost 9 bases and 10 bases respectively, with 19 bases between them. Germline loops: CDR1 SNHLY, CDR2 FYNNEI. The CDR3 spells CASGLNRIYEQFF. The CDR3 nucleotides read TGTGCCAGTGGCCTGAACAGGATCTACGAGCAGTTCTTC.

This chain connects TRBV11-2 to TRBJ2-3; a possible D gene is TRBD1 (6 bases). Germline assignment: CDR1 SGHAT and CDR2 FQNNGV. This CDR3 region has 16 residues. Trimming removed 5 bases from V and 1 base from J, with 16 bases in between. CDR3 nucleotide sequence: TGTGCCAGCAGCCTTGGGGCGAAGGGGGGCACAGATACGCAGTATTTT. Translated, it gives CASSLGAKGGTDTQYF.

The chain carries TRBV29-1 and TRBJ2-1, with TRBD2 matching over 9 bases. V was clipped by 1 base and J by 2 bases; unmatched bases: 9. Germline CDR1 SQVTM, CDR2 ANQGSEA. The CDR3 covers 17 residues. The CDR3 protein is CSVEVLASGIPYNEQFF. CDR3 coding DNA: TGCAGCGTTGAAGTTCTGGCTAGCGGGATCCCCTACAATGAGCAGTTCTTC.

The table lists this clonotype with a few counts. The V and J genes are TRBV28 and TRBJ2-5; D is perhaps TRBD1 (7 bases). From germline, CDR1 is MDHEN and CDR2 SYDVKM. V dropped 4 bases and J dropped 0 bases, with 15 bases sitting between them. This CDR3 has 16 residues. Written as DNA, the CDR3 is TGTGCCAGCAGTTCTATTCGCGGGACAGACCAAGAGACCCAGTACTTC. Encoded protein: CASSSIRGTDQETQYF.

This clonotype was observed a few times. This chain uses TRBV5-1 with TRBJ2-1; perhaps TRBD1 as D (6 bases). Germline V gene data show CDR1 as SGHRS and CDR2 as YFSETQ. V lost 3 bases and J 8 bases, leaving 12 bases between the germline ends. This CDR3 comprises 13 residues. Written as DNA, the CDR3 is TGCGCCAGCAGCTCGACAGGTAGTGATGAGCAGTTCTTC. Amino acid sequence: CASSSTGSDEQFF.

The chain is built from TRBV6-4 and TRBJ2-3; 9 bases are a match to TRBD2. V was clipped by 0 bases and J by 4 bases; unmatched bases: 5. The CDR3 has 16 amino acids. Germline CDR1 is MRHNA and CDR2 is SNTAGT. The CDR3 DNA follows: TGTGCCAGCAGTGACTCAGGCGGGGGGGCCTCAGATACGCAGTATTTT. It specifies CASSDSGGGASDTQYF.

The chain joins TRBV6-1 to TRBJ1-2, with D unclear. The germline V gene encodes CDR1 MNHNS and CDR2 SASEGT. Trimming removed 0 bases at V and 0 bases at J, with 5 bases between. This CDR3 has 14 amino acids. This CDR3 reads CASSEALSNYGYTF. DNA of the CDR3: TGTGCCAGCAGTGAAGCGCTCTCTAACTATGGCTACACCTTC.

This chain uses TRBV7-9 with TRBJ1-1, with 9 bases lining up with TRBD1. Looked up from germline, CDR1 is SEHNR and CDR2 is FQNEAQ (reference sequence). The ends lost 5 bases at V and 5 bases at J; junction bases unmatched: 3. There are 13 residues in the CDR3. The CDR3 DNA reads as TGTGCCAGCAGCGGACAGGGGAGAACTGAAGCTTTCTTT. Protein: CASSGQGRTEAFF. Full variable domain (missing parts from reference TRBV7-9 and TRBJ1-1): DTGVSQNPRHKITKRGQNVTFRCDPISEHNRLYWYRQTLGQGPEFLTYFQNEAQLEKSRLLSDRFSAERPKGSFSTLEIQRTEQGDSAMYLCASSGQGRTEAFFGQGTRLTVV.

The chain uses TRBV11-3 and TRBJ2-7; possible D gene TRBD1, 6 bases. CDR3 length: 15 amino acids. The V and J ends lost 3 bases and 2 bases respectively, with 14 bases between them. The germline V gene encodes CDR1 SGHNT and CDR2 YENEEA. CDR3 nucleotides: TGTGCCAGCAGCTTTTACTTGACAGGTACCTACGAGCAGTACTTC. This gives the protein CASSFYLTGTYEQYF.

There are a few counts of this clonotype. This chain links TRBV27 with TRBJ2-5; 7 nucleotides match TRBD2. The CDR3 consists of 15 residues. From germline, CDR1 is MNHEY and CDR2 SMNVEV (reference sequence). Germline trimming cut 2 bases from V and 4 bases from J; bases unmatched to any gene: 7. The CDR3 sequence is CASSLIASGTETQYF. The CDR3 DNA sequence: TGTGCCAGCAGTTTAATTGCCAGCGGGACAGAGACCCAGTACTTC.

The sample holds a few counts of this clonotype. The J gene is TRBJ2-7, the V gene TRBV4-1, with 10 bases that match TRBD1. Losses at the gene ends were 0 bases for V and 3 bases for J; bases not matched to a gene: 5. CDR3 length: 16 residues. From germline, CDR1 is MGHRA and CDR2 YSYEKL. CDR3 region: CASSQDRGQGYYEQYF. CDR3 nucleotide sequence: TGCGCCAGCAGCCAAGATAGGGGACAGGGGTACTACGAGCAGTACTTC.

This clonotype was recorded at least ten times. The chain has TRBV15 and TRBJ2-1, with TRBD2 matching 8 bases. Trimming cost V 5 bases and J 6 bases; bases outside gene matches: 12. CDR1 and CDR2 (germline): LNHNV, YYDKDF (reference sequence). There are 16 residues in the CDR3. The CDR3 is CATSPRGTRGLNEQFF. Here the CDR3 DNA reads TGTGCCACCAGCCCGAGAGGGACTAGAGGTCTCAATGAGCAGTTCTTC.

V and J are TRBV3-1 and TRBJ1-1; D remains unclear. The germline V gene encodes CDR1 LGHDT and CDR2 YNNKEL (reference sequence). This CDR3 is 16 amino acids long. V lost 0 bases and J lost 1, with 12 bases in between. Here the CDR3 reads CASSQDLVEKNTEAFF. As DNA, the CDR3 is TGTGCCAGCAGCCAAGATCTGGTAGAGAAGAACACTGAAGCTTTCTTT.

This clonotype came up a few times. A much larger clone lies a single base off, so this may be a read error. CDR3 protein: CASSFKETQYF. CDR3 nucleotide sequence: TGTGCCAGCAGCTTCAAAGAGACCCAGTACTTC. This rearrangement joins TRBV11-2 to TRBJ2-5; D unclear. Germline V gives CDR1 SGHAT, CDR2 FQNNGV. The germline V and J ends were trimmed by 3 bases and 3 bases, with 2 bases remaining between them. CDR3 length equals 11 residues.